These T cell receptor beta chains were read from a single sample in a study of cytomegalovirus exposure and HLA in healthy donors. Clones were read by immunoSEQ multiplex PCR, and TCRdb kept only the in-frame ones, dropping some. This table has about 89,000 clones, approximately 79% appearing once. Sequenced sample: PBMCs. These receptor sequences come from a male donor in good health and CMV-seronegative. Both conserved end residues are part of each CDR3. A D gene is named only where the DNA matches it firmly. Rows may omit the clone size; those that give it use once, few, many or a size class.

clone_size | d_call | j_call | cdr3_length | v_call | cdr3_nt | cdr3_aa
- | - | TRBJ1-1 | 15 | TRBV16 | TGTGCCAGCAGCCAAACTCCGTTCATGAACACTGAAGCTTTCTTT | CASSQTPFMNTEAFF
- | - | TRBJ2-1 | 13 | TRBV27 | TGTGCCAGCAGTCGGCAACTAGCAGGTGAGCAGTTCTTC | CASSRQLAGEQFF
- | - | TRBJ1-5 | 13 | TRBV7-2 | TGTGCCAGCAGCTCACAGCCCAATCAGCCCCAGCATTTT | CASSSQPNQPQHF
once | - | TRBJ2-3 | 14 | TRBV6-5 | TGTGCCAGCAGTTACCGGGAAGACACAGATACGCAGTATTTT | CASSYREDTDTQYF
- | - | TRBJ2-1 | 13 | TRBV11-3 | TGTGCCAGCAGCTCCGCGAGGTACAATGAGCAGTTCTTC | CASSSARYNEQFF
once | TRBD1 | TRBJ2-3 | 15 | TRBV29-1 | TGCAGCGTCCAGCGAGGGACAGGGGCCACAGATACGCAGTATTTT | CSVQRGTGATDTQYF
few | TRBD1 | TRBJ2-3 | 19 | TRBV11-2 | TGTGCCAGCAGCAACCCTCGACGGGACAGGGGCCGAGGCACAGATACGCAGTATTTT | CASSNPRRDRGRGTDTQYF
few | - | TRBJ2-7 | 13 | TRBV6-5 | TGTGCCAGCAGAAGAGACGAGGGTCGCGAGCAGTACTTC | CASRRDEGREQYF
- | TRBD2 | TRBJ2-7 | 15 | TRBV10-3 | TGTGCCACCGGGACTAGCGGGAGAGACCCCTACGAGCAGTACTTC | CATGTSGRDPYEQYF
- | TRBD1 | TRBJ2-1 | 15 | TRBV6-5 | TGTGCCAGCAGTTACCGGGACAGGGGTTACAATGAGCAGTTCTTC | CASSYRDRGYNEQFF
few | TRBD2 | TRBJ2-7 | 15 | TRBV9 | TGTGCCAGCAGCGGTAGCGGGAGGGCCTTCGACGAGCAGTACTTC | CASSGSGRAFDEQYF
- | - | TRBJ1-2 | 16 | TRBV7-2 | TGTGCCAGCAGCTCCGGGGGGCGGGGACCTAACTATGGCTACACCTTC | CASSSGGRGPNYGYTF
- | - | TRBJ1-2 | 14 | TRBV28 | TGTGCCAGCAGTTTACTTGAATTGCGATATGGCTACACCTTC | CASSLLELRYGYTF
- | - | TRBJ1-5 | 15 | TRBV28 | TGTGCCAGCAGTTTAAGGGGGGGTACCAATCAGCCCCAGCATTTT | CASSLRGGTNQPQHF
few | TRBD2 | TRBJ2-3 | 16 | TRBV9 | TGTGCCAGCAGCGCCTTGAGCGGGAGTAGCACAGATACGCAGTATTTT | CASSALSGSSTDTQYF
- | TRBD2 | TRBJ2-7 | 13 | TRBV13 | TGTGCCAGCGGGGGGGAGTCTATTGGGGAGCAGTACTTC | CASGGESIGEQYF
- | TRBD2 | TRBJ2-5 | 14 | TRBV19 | TGTGCCAGTAGTATCGGTCTAGCGGAAGAGACCCAGTACTTC | CASSIGLAEETQYF
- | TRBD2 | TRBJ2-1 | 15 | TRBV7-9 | TGTGCCAGCAGCTTAGGGTTAGCGGGACCCAATGAGCAGTTCTTC | CASSLGLAGPNEQFF
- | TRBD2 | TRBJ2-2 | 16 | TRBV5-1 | TGCGCCAGCAGCTTTTTAGCGGGAGGTAACACCGGGGAGCTGTTTTTT | CASSFLAGGNTGELFF
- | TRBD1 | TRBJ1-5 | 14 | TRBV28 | TGTGCCAGCAGTGACAGGGGGCCGGCTCAGCCCCAGCATTTT | CASSDRGPAQPQHF
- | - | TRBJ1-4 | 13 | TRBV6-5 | TGTGCCAGCAGGTATCAGGGGACTGAAAAACTGTTTTTT | CASRYQGTEKLFF
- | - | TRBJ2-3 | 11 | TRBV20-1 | TGCAGTGCTAGCGGGACAGATACGCAGTATTTT | CSASGTDTQYF
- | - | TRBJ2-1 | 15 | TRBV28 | TGTGCCAGCACGCCAGGGGGGAGACTCGGCAATGAGCAGTTCTTC | CASTPGGRLGNEQFF
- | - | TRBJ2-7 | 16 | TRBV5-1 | TGCGCCAGCAGCTCGGCCGGCCTAGCGCCCACCTACGAGCAGTACTTC | CASSSAGLAPTYEQYF
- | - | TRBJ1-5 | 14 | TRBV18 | TGTGCCAGCTCAACAGGATATCCACCTCAGCCCCAGCATTTT | CASSTGYPPQPQHF
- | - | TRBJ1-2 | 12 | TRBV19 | TGTGCCAGTAGTATTTCAGTCCATGGCTACACCTTC | CASSISVHGYTF
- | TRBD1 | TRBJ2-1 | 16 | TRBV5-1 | TGCGCCAGCCGGGGACAGGGGGTGGGGGGCCCAAGTGAGCAGTTCTTC | CASRGQGVGGPSEQFF
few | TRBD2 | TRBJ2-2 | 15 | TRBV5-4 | TGTGCCAGCAGGGTTAGCGGGAGAGGGACCGGGGAGCTGTTTTTT | CASRVSGRGTGELFF
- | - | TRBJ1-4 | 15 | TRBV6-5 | TGTGCCAGCAGTCCGAAACGGCAGGCCGGAGAAAAACTGTTTTTT | CASSPKRQAGEKLFF
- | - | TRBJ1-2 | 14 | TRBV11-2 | TGTGCCAGCAGCCCCGGACTAGCTAACTATGGCTACACCTTC | CASSPGLANYGYTF
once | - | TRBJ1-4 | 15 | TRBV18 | TGTGCCAGCTCACCCCAGATTACCGATAATGAAAAACTGTTTTTT | CASSPQITDNEKLFF
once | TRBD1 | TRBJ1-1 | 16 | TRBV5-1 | TGCGCCAGCAGCTTGTACAGGGGGCCTGAGAACACTGAAGCTTTCTTT | CASSLYRGPENTEAFF
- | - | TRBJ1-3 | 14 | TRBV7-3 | TGTGCCAGCAGCCTGGGGGCAGCTGGAAACACCATATATTTT | CASSLGAAGNTIYF
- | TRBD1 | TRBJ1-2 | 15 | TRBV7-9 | TGTGCCAGCAGCTTAGGCGACAGGGTGGACTATGGCTACACCTTC | CASSLGDRVDYGYTF
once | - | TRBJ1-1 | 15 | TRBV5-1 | TGCGCCAGCAGCTTGGTGACAGCAACGAACACTGAAGCTTTCTTT | CASSLVTATNTEAFF
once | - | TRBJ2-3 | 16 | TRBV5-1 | TGCGCCAGCAGCACCGGGGGAGCGCAAACCACAGATACGCAGTATTTT | CASSTGGAQTTDTQYF
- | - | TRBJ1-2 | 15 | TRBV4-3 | TGCGCCAGCAGCCAAGATCGAGGGTTGGACTATGGCTACACCTTC | CASSQDRGLDYGYTF
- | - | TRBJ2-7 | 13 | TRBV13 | TGTGCCAGCAGCTTAGGCGTAATCTACGAGCAGTACTTC | CASSLGVIYEQYF
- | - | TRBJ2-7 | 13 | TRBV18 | TGTGCCAGCTCACCACCGTCTTTCTACGAGCAGTACTTC | CASSPPSFYEQYF
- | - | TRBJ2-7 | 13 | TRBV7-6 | TGTGCCAGCAGCTCGAGGACTATGAGCGAGCAGTACTTC | CASSSRTMSEQYF
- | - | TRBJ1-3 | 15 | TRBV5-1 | TGCGCCAGCAGCTTGGGCGCTGCCTCTGGAAACACCATATATTTT | CASSLGAASGNTIYF
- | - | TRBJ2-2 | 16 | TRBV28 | TGTGCCAGCAGTTTATGGGGGGGAGCTGAGGACGGGGAGCTGTTTTTT | CASSLWGGAEDGELFF
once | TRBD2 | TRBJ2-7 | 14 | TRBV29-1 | TGCAGCGTTGAAGATCCCCTAGGGAGGGTCGAGCAGTACTTC | CSVEDPLGRVEQYF
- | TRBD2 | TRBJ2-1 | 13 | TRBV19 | TGTGCCAGTAGTCTTCAGGCGGGGGGCCCCCAGTTCTTC | CASSLQAGGPQFF
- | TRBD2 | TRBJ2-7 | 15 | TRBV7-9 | TGTGCCAGCAGCTTAGTGGGACTAGCGGGAGTGGAGCAGTACTTC | CASSLVGLAGVEQYF
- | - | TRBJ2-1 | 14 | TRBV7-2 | TGTGCCAGCAGTCTTAGCAGCTCCTACAATGAGCAGTTCTTC | CASSLSSSYNEQFF
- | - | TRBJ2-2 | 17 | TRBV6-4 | TGTGCCAGCAGTGATCTCGTATACACAGGGTCCACCGGGGAGCTGTTTTTT | CASSDLVYTGSTGELFF
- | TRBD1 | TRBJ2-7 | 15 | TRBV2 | TGTGCCAGCAGGGAGACAGGGTCCCTCCTTTACGAGCAGTACTTC | CASRETGSLLYEQYF
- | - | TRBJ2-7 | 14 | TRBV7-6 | TGTGCCAGCAGCTTACAATTGTCAGGGGACGAGCAGTACTTC | CASSLQLSGDEQYF
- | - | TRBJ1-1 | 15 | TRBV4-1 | TGCGCCAGCAGCCAAGGTTCCAGGGCTGACACTGAAGCTTTCTTT | CASSQGSRADTEAFF
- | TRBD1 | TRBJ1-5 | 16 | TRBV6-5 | TGTGCCAGCAGTTTGGGACAGGAGGGAAAGCATCAGCCCCAGCATTTT | CASSLGQEGKHQPQHF
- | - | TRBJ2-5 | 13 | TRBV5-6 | TGTGCCACCTCTGGACAGAACCAAGAGACCCAGTACTTC | CATSGQNQETQYF
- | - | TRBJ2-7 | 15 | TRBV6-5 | TGTGCCAGCAGTTCCCCAGGTGCCCATTCCTACGAGCAGTACTTC | CASSSPGAHSYEQYF